This T cell receptor (beta chain) was found in a study of PD-1 blockade in classical Hodgkin lymphoma. Study-wide results and caveats: Significant TCR diversity gains by C4D1 occurred in CD4+ but not CD8+ cells. TCR diversity at baseline was reported to be reduced in newly diagnosed patients relative to healthy donors.

A note on this clone: No antigen is known for it.

The patients all showed relapse after autologous stem cell transplantation, while their brentuximab vedotin exposure varied. Patients had relapsed/refractory classical Hodgkin lymphoma with complete response, partial response or progressive disease as best response. The table came from immunoSEQ multiplex PCR; TCRdb's copy has only in-frame clones and leaves some out. In the table there are approximately 60,000 clones, roughly 88% of which are singletons. The CDR3 has 15 residues. Germline values: CDR1 SEHNR, CDR2 FQNEAQ (reference sequence). J gave up 1 base and V 4 bases, and 2 bases lay outside the gene matches.

The sequence was obtained from a human donor with classical Hodgkin lymphoma. The rearrangement links TRBV7-9 to TRBJ1-1; 11 bases are shared with TRBD1. The sample consisted of peripheral blood mononuclear cells (PBMCs), taken at baseline. The CDR3: CASSSGTGGNTEAFF. In DNA form, the CDR3 reads TGTGCCAGCAGCTCCGGGACAGGGGGGAACACTGAAGCTTTCTTT. The full variable domain, rest sourced from reference TRBV7-9 and TRBJ1-1, is DTGVSQNPRHKITKRGQNVTFRCDPISEHNRLYWYRQTLGQGPEFLTYFQNEAQLEKSRLLSDRFSAERPKGSFSTLEIQRTEQGDSAMYLCASSSGTGGNTEAFFGQGTRLTVV.